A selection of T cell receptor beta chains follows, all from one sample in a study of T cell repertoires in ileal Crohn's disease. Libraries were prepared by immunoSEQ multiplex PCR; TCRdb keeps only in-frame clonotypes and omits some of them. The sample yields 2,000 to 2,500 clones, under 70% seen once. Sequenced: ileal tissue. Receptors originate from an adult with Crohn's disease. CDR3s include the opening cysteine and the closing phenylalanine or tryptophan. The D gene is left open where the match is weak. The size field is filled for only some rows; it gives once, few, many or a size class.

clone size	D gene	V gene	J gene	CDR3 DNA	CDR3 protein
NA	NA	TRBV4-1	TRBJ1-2	TGCGCCAGCAGCCAAGATATGGGGGGGCGATACTATGGCTACACCTTC	CASSQDMGGRYYGYTF
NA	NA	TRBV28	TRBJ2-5	TGTGCCAGCAGTTTGCTAGCGTTACAAGAGACCCAGTACTTC	CASSLLALQETQYF
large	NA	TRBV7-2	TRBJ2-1	TGTGCCAGCAGCACCAGCGGTATCCGGCAGCAGTTCTTC	CASSTSGIRQQFF
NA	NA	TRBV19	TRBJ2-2	TGTGCCAGTAGCCGGGCGGTGGGGGCTACCACCGGGGAGCTGTTTTTT	CASSRAVGATTGELFF
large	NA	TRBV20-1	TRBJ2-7	TGCAGTGCTAGGAGCTCCTACGAGCAGTACTTC	CSARSSYEQYF
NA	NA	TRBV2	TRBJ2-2	TGTGCCAGCAGTACGAGGGGGGGCACCGGGGAGCTGTTTTTT	CASSTRGGTGELFF
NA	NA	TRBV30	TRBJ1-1	TGTGCCTGGAGTTTCGGGGGAGGCACTGAAGCTTTCTTT	CAWSFGGGTEAFF
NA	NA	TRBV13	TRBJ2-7	TGTGCCAGCAGCTCGTTTCTTCGCGAGCAGTACTTC	CASSSFLREQYF
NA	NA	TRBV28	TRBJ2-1	TGTGCCACACGTTCGGGAAAGCAGTTCTTC	CATRSGKQFF
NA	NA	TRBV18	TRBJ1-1	TGTGCCAGCTCACCGTTTAACGAGGGTACTGAAGCTTTCTTT	CASSPFNEGTEAFF
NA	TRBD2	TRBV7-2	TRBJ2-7	TGTGCCAGCGGGATAGCGGGAGGGCCCTACGAGCAGTACTTC	CASGIAGGPYEQYF
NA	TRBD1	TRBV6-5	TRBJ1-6	TGTGCCAGCAGTTACATTAGGGACAGCAATAATTCACCCCTCCACTTT	CASSYIRDSNNSPLHF
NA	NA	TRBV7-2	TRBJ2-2	TGTGCCAGCAGCTTAATGAGGGGGGGTACCGGGGAGCTGTTTTTT	CASSLMRGGTGELFF
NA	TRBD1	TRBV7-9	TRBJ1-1	TGTGCCAGCACCCTCTCGACAGGGGGAAGGATGAACACTGAAGCTTTCTTT	CASTLSTGGRMNTEAFF
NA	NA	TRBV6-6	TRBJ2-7	TGTGCCAGCAGTTATTCGACTAGGGTCTACGAGCAGTACTTC	CASSYSTRVYEQYF
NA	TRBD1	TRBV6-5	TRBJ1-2	TGTGCCAGCAGAAGGGGACAGGGGGTCTATGGCTACACCTTC	CASRRGQGVYGYTF
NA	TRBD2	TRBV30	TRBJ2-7	TGTGCCTGGAGTGAAGCTAGCGGCTACGAGCAGTACTTC	CAWSEASGYEQYF
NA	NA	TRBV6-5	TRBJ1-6	TGTGCCAGCAGGGGGACACCCTCTAATTCACCCCTCCACTTT	CASRGTPSNSPLHF
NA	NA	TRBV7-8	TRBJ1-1	TGTGCCAGCAGCTTAGGGGCAGCGAACACTGAAGCTTTCTTT	CASSLGAANTEAFF
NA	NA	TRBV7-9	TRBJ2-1	TGTGCCAGCAGCCTAGAACGGGGGGCCATATACAATGAGCAGTTCTTC	CASSLERGAIYNEQFF
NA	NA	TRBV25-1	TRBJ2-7	TGTGCCAGCAGTGAATACGGCAGGGGCTACGAGCAGTACTTC	CASSEYGRGYEQYF
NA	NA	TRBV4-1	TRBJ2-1	TGCGCCAGCAGCCAAGTGTTCCGGGGAATTGAGCAGTTCTTC	CASSQVFRGIEQFF
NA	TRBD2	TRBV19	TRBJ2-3	TGTGCCAGTAGCCCTGGAGCGGGAGGGTTTGATACGCAGTATTTT	CASSPGAGGFDTQYF
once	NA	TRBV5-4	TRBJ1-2	TGTGCCAGCAGCGCCGGTGGATCTCAGGGCTTTGGCTACACCTTC	CASSAGGSQGFGYTF
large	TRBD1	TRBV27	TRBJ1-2	TGTGCCAGCAGTGAAACCGGGACAGGAGATTACACCTTC	CASSETGTGDYTF
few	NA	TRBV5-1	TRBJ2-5	TGCGCCAGCAGCTTGAAGCAGGGGGGCCCAGAGACCCAGTACTTC	CASSLKQGGPETQYF
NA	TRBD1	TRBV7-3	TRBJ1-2	TGTGCCAGCAGCTTAACGCGGACAGGGGGTGGCTACACCTTC	CASSLTRTGGGYTF
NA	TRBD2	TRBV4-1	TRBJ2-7	TGCGCCAGCAGCCAACATAATCTCGGACTAGAGTTTACCTACGAGCAGTACTTC	CASSQHNLGLEFTYEQYF
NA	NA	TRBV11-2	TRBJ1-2	TGTGCCAGCAGCCCTGGGGGGTACTATGGCTACACCTTC	CASSPGGYYGYTF
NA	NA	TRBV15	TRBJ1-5	TGTGCCACCAGCAGAGGCAGGACTACTAGCAATCAGCCCCAGCATTTT	CATSRGRTTSNQPQHF
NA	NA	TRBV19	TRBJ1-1	TGTGCCGGGTTAACAGGGAACACTGAAGCTTTCTTT	CAGLTGNTEAFF
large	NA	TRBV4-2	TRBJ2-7	TGTGCCAGCAGCCAGAGTGTTTCGCGTTCCTACGAGCAGTACTTC	CASSQSVSRSYEQYF
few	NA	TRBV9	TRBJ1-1	TGTGCCAGCAGCGTAGAACCCTTCGGGGGGATGAACACTGAAGCTTTCTTT	CASSVEPFGGMNTEAFF
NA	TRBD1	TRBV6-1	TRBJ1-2	TGTGCCAGCGGGCAGACAGGGACCATCCGGAGAGACACCTTC	CASGQTGTIRRDTF
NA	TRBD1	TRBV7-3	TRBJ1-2	TGTGCCAGCAGCTTAACGGGACAGGGAAACTACACCTTC	CASSLTGQGNYTF
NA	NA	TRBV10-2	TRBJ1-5	TGCGCCAGCAGTTTACAGGGATCGGATCAGCCCCAGCATTTT	CASSLQGSDQPQHF
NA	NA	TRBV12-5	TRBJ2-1	TGTGCTAGTGGTCCCCCCGGGAGCTCCTACAATGAGCAGTTCTTC	CASGPPGSSYNEQFF
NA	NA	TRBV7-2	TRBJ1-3	TGTGCCAGCAGCTTGGTAAACTACTCTGGAAACACCATATATTTT	CASSLVNYSGNTIYF
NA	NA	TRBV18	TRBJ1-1	TGTGCCAGCTCCCCTCCGGGTGCGACTGAAGCTTTCTTT	CASSPPGATEAFF
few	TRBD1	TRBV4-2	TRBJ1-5	TGTGCCAGCAGCCCGACAGGGTTTAGTCAGCCCCAGCATTTT	CASSPTGFSQPQHF
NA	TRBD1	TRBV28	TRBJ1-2	TGTGCCAGCAGTCCCCACCGGGACAGGGAGGGCTACACCTTC	CASSPHRDREGYTF
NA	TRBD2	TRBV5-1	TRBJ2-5	TGCGCCAGCAGCCCTAGGACTAGCGGCGAGACCCAGTACTTC	CASSPRTSGETQYF
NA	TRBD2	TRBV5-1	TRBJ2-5	TGCGCCAGCAGCTTGGGGCCAGCGGGGGGGCGCGAGACCCAGTACTTC	CASSLGPAGGRETQYF
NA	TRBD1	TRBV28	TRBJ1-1	TGTGCCAGCATTCAATCCTCCACAGGGGCTGGTGCTTTCTTT	CASIQSSTGAGAFF
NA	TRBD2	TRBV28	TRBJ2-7	TGTGCCAGCAGTGGGACTACCTTCTCCTCTGTGGGTACGAGGTTGCAGTACTTC	CASSGTTFSSVGTRLQYF
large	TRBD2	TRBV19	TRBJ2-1	TGTGCCAGTAGTATAGAGGGGACTAGTGAGCAGTTCTTC	CASSIEGTSEQFF
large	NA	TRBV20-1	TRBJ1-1	TGCAGTGCTTCAACAGGGAATGAAGCTTTCTTT	CSASTGNEAFF
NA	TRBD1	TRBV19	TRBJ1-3	TGTGCCAGTAGTAAACAGGGGATAACTGGAAACACCATATATTTT	CASSKQGITGNTIYF
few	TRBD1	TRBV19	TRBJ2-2	TGTGCCAGTAAAGGGACAGGGGACACCGGGGAGCTGTTTTTT	CASKGTGDTGELFF
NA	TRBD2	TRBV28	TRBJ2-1	TGTGCCAGCAGTTTAACGGGAGGTGAGCAGTTCTTC	CASSLTGGEQFF